The clone carrying this T cell receptor beta chain was observed a few times. The CDR3 is 14 amino acids. Trimming removed 8 bases at V and 12 bases at J, with 20 bases between. The germline V gene encodes CDR1 SGHTA and CDR2 FQGNSA. This specimen belongs to a study of blood T cell repertoires in COVID-19. Whole-study context: COVID-19 samples from acute and convalescent phases originated in the United States, Italy and Spain. PBMCs, B-cell-depleted T cells, or T cells were the source of the cDNA or gDNA that made up the material.

Per the authors' pipeline: Nucleated cell counts were estimated from reference gene primer amplification. Assay: immunoSEQ multiplex PCR; the TCRdb copy retains only in-frame clones and omits some. The V and J calls and clone size come from that table; D and trimming were worked out from the DNA. The sample consists of fewer than 75,000 clones, just over 85% of them appearing once. The clonotype comes from a man in his fifties with active COVID-19. The chain employs TRBV7-2 and TRBJ1-6, with D maybe TRBD1 (6 bases). Sequencing was performed on peripheral blood. The CDR3 nucleotides are TGTGCCAGCCAGCTTAATACAGGGAACGGACCCCTCCACTTT. It codes for CASQLNTGNGPLHF.